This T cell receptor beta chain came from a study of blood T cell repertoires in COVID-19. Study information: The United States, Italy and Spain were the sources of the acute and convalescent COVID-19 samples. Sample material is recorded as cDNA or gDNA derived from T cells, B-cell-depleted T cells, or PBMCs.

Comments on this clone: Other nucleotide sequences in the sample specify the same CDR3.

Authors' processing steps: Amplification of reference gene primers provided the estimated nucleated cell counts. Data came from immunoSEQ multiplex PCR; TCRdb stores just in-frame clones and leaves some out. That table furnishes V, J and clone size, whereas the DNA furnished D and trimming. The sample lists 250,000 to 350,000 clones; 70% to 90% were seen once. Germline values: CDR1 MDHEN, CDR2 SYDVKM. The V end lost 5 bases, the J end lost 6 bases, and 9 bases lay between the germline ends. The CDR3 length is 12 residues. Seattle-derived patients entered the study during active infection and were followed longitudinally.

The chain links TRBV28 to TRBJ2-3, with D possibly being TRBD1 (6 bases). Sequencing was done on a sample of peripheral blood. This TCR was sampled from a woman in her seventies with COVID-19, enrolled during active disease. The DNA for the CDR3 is TGTGCCAGCAGTCTCAGGGGCGATACGCAGTATTTT. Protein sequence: CASSLRGDTQYF.